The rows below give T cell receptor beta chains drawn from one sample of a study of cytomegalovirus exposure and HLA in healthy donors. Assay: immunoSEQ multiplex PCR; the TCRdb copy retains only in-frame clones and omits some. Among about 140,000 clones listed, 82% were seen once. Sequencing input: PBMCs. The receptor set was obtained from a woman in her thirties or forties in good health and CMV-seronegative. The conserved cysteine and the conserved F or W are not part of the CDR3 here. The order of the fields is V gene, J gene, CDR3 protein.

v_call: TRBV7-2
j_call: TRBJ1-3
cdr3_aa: ASSFLGVGNTIY

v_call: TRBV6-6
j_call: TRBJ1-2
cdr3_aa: ASSFTGQGTGYT

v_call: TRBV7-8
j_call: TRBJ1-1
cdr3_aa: ASSLGRYRQGGTEAF

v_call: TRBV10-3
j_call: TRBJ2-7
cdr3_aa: AISESTFYEQY

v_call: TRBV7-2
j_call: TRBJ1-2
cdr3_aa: ASSLDQGPSGYT

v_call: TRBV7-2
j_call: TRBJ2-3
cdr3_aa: ASSRQGQRADTQY

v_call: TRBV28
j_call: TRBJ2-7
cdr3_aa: ASSLSDFPREQY

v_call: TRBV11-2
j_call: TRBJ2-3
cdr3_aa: ASSLGSSASTDTQY

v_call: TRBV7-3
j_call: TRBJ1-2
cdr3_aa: ASSARQGSPS

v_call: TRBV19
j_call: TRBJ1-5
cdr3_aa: ASSGRVAWGQPQH